Following are 21 T cell receptor beta chains from one sample sequenced in a study of T-cell reconstitution after alpha-beta-depleted transplantation in children. TCRbeta library construction was performed incorporating unique molecular identifiers. From the PCR reads, TCRdb called clonotypes with MiXCR, one entry per CDR3 protein. In the table there are about 360,000 distinct CDR3 sequences, about an eighth of which are singletons. This sample comprised PBMCs, obtained from the stem cell graft. The receptor set was obtained from a human donor who donated a stem cell graft to a child with Fanconi anemia.

This clonotype occurred many times. The rearrangement links TRBV28 to TRBJ1-5; D not certain. Trimming removed 3 bases from V and 4 bases from J, with 10 bases in between. Per germline, CDR1 MDHEN and CDR2 SYDVKM. CDR3 length: 14 amino acids. The CDR3 DNA follows: TGTGCCAGCAGTTTCCCCCAGGCTAATCAGCCCCAGCATTTT. It is translated as CASSFPQANQPQHF.

The chain recombines TRBV12-3 or TRBV12-4 with TRBJ2-2; 8 positions agree with TRBD1. V lost 7 bases, J lost 2 bases, and 9 bases stayed unmatched. The CDR3 has 16 residues. CDR3 amino acids: CASKQQGGSNTGELFF. The CDR3 region has the DNA TGTGCCAGCAAGCAACAGGGGGGATCAAACACCGGGGAGCTGTTTTTT.

This clonotype was seen repeatedly, ten times or more. The V gene is TRBV29-1, the J gene TRBJ2-1; D is ambiguous. The CDR3 extends over 11 amino acids. With 4 bases removed from V and 4 bases from J, the gap between germline ends came to 5 bases. The V gene's germline CDR1 is SQVTM and CDR2 ANQGSEA. The CDR3 nucleotides read TGCAGCGTTGGTCAATACAATGAGCAGTTCTTC. Encoded protein: CSVGQYNEQFF.

The chain carries TRBV7-2 and TRBJ1-2; 9 bases fit TRBD1. V shed 6 bases, J shed 8 bases, and the junction held 7 bases outside the gene matches. This CDR3 has 13 residues. Looked up from germline, CDR1 is SGHTA and CDR2 is FQGNSA. This CDR3 is CASSSDRGGGYTF. DNA of the CDR3: TGTGCCAGCAGTTCGGACAGGGGCGGCGGCTACACCTTC.

The gene calls are TRBV5-1 and TRBJ2-5; D unresolved. Germline V gene data show CDR1 as SGHRS and CDR2 as YFSETQ. CDR3 length equals 15 residues. V lost 0 bases to trimming and J lost 2 bases, with 11 bases between them. The CDR3 DNA reads TGCGCCAGCAGCTTGGAGTCTAGTGGGCAAGAGACCCAGTACTTC. It specifies CASSLESSGQETQYF. Full variable domain (outside the CDR3, taken from reference TRBV5-1 and TRBJ2-5): KAGVTQTPRYLIKTRGQQVTLSCSPISGHRSVSWYQQTPGQGLQFLFEYFSETQRNKGNFPGRFSGRQFSNSRSEMNVSTLELGDSALYLCASSLESSGQETQYFGPGTRLLVL.

This clonotype appeared a few times. In nucleotides, the CDR3 is TGTGCCAGCAGCTCCCCGGGGGGCGAGGTGACCCAGTACTTC. It encodes CASSSPGGEVTQYF. V is TRBV28 and J is TRBJ2-5, with D perhaps TRBD2 (7 bases). Trimming left V 6 bases short and J 7 bases short, with 18 bases between. This CDR3 contains 14 residues. Germline CDR1 is MDHEN and CDR2 is SYDVKM.

The chain employs TRBV7-9 and TRBJ2-5, with D unclear. The V gene lost 1 base and the J gene lost 4 bases, with 10 bases spanning the gap. The CDR3 length is 14 residues. The V gene's germline CDR1 is SEHNR and CDR2 FQNEAQ (reference sequence). The CDR3 DNA follows: TGTGCCAGCAGCTTAGGAACGGATCTAGAGACCCAGTACTTC. Encoded protein: CASSLGTDLETQYF.

This clonotype showed up just a few times. V gene TRBV20-1 combines with J gene TRBJ2-7; D could derive from TRBD1 or TRBD2 (6 bases each). Trimming stripped 2 bases from V and 0 bases from J, with 17 bases between. The CDR3 is 16 amino acids. Germline lookup yields CDR1 DFQATT and CDR2 SNEGSKA (reference sequence). The CDR3 region has the DNA TGCAGTGCTAGATCGGGGACGGGGGCAGACTCCTACGAGCAGTACTTC. It translates to CSARSGTGADSYEQYF.

This clonotype occurred a few times. CDR3 bases: TGCAGTGCTCCGCGTGGCAATCAGCCCCAGCATTTT. As protein: CSAPRGNQPQHF. J is TRBJ1-5 and V is TRBV20-1, with D hard to call. This CDR3 region has 12 residues. V was trimmed by 5 bases and J by 2 bases, leaving 7 bases between them. Germline CDR1 reads DFQATT; CDR2 reads SNEGSKA (reference sequence).

The J gene is TRBJ1-1, the V gene TRBV12-3 or TRBV12-4, with D perhaps matching TRBD1 (6 bases). The CDR3 runs 13 residues. The V gene lost 5 bases and the J gene lost 6 bases, with 13 bases spanning the gap. CDR3 residues: CASSRGAIPEAFF. CDR3 bases: TGTGCCAGCAGTCGGGGGGCGATTCCTGAAGCTTTCTTT.

This clonotype has more than one count but fewer than ten. The V gene is TRBV5-1, the J gene TRBJ2-5; unclear D gene. The V end lost 6 bases, the J end lost 0 bases, and 12 bases lay between the germline ends. The CDR3 runs 14 residues. Germline CDR1 SGHRS, CDR2 YFSETQ. DNA of the CDR3: TGCGCCAGCAAGGTTGGGCCAGACCAAGAGACCCAGTACTTC. Amino acids: CASKVGPDQETQYF. The whole variable domain, filled in from reference TRBV5-1 and TRBJ2-5, reads KAGVTQTPRYLIKTRGQQVTLSCSPISGHRSVSWYQQTPGQGLQFLFEYFSETQRNKGNFPGRFSGRQFSNSRSEMNVSTLELGDSALYLCASKVGPDQETQYFGPGTRLLVL.

The rearrangement links TRBV6-5 to TRBJ2-3; D perhaps matches TRBD1 (6 bases). The CDR3 is 16 residues long. Germline V gene lookup returns CDR1 MNHEY and CDR2 SVGAGI. Trimming cost V 0 bases and J 2 bases, with 12 bases left between them. The CDR3 reads CASSYSDSIFTDTQYF. The CDR3 bases are TGTGCCAGCAGTTACTCGGACAGCATATTCACAGATACGCAGTATTTT.

The rearrangement joins TRBV7-2 to TRBJ2-3; D perhaps matches TRBD1 (5 bases). The germline V gene has CDR1 SGHTA and CDR2 FQGNSA. Trimming pared 2 bases from V and 0 bases from J, leaving 9 bases between. This CDR3 has 15 amino acids. CDR3 nucleotides: TGTGCCAGCAGCTTAAACCAGGGTAGCACAGATACGCAGTATTTT. Amino acids: CASSLNQGSTDTQYF.

This clonotype appeared a single time. The chain employs TRBV12-3 or TRBV12-4 and TRBJ2-1, with D unclear. V lost 7 bases to trimming and J lost 2 bases, with 9 bases between them. There are 13 residues in the CDR3. CDR3 sequence (DNA): TGTGCCAGCAACGAGCGCCCCTACAATGAGCAGTTCTTC. This encodes CASNERPYNEQFF.

There are many counts of this clonotype. This chain uses TRBV29-1 with TRBJ2-5, with D possibly TRBD1 on 5 matching bases. This CDR3 spans 13 amino acids. Germline V gene data show CDR1 as SQVTM and CDR2 as ANQGSEA. CDR3 DNA: TGCAGTGTCAAGGGGCCCCTCCAAGAGACCCAGTACTTC. It is translated as CSVKGPLQETQYF.

The rearrangement uses TRBV7-2 and TRBJ2-1, with 8 bases fitting TRBD1. Germline CDR1 and CDR2: SGHTA and FQGNSA. J gave up 7 bases and V 5 bases, and 4 bases lay outside the gene matches. There are 13 residues in the CDR3. The CDR3 sequence is CASSGQGGNEQFF. CDR3 nucleotide sequence: TGTGCCAGCAGCGGACAGGGTGGGAATGAGCAGTTCTTC.

This clonotype has just a few counts. The chain employs TRBV3-1 and TRBJ2-1, with D perhaps given as TRBD1 or TRBD2 (5 bases each). Germline CDR1 LGHDT, CDR2 YNNKEL (reference sequence). The CDR3 has 13 residues. The V and J ends lost 0 bases and 9 bases respectively, with 9 bases between them. This CDR3 reads CASSQDPGLEQFF. The CDR3 DNA follows: TGTGCCAGCAGCCAAGATCCGGGGCTTGAGCAGTTCTTC.

This clonotype came up many times. The chain uses TRBV7-2 and TRBJ2-1; 7 bases agree with TRBD1. V lost 2 bases to trimming and J lost 4 bases; unmatched junction nucleotides: 2. This CDR3 region has 14 residues. Germline V lookup: CDR1 SGHTA, CDR2 FQGNSA. The CDR3 here is CASSLQGQYNEQFF. The CDR3 nucleotides read TGTGCCAGCAGCTTACAGGGACAGTACAATGAGCAGTTCTTC.

The chain couples TRBV6-5 to TRBJ1-4; D is perhaps TRBD1 (6 bases). Trimming pared 0 bases from V and 6 bases from J, leaving 11 bases between. There are 15 residues in the CDR3. Germline CDR1 MNHEY, CDR2 SVGAGI. The CDR3, as DNA: TGTGCCAGCAGTTACTCCGGGGGCCATCATGAAAAACTGTTTTTT. It encodes CASSYSGGHHEKLFF.

This clonotype showed up many times. This chain joins TRBV11-2 and TRBJ2-3; D ambiguous. From germline, CDR1 is SGHAT and CDR2 FQNNGV. The V end lost 6 bases, the J end lost 1 base, and 14 bases lay between the germline ends. This CDR3 comprises 15 residues. This CDR3 is CASSSDPGGTDTQYF. The DNA of the CDR3 is TGTGCCAGCAGTTCCGACCCTGGAGGCACAGATACGCAGTATTTT. Complete variable domain (other parts from reference TRBV11-2 and TRBJ2-3): EAGVAQSPRYKIIEKRQSVAFWCNPISGHATLYWYQQILGQGPKLLIQFQNNGVVDDSQLPKDRFSAERLKGVDSTLKIQPAKLEDSAVYLCASSSDPGGTDTQYFGPGTRLTVL.

This clonotype was detected ten times or more. The chain carries TRBV5-1 and TRBJ2-1, with D tentatively TRBD2 (6 bases). The CDR3 runs 13 residues. Deletions cut 4 bases from V and 9 bases from J, with 14 bases between. Per the germline V gene, CDR1 is SGHRS and CDR2 is YFSETQ. The CDR3 DNA reads TGCGCCAGCAGCCGGGACTCCGACATTGAGCAGTTCTTC. Translation: CASSRDSDIEQFF.